Shown below are 26 T cell receptor beta chains from a single sample sequenced in a study of T cell responses to AZD1222 COVID-19 vaccine. Generated by immunoSEQ multiplex PCR, the TCRdb table keeps only in-frame clones and is missing some. The sample table includes around 140,000 clones. The sample consisted of peripheral blood. Receptors originate from an adult in good health.

The V and J genes are TRBV28 and TRBJ2-1, with 8 bases identical to TRBD2. There are 16 residues in the CDR3. With V trimmed by 9 bases and J by 9 bases, 19 bases remained unmatched. The V gene's germline CDR1 is MDHEN and CDR2 SYDVKM. CDR3 coding DNA: TGTGCCAGTGCGTGGCGGGGGGCCCCCTCGACGGGTGAGCAGTTCTTC. Encoded protein: CASAWRGAPSTGEQFF.

The V call is TRBV18, the J call TRBJ2-7; 12 positions match TRBD2. There are 14 residues in the CDR3. Germline-derived CDR1 and CDR2 are KGHSH and LQKENI. The V and J ends lost 5 bases and 5 bases, in that order; junction bases with no gene match: 4. The CDR3 spells CASSTTSGGNEQYF. The DNA for the CDR3 is TGTGCCAGCTCAACGACTAGCGGGGGTAACGAGCAGTACTTC.

The chain is built from TRBV19 and TRBJ1-2; 7 nucleotides agree with TRBD1. The CDR3 is 14 amino acids. Germline CDR1 LNHDA, CDR2 SQIVND (reference sequence). Losses at the gene ends were 3 bases for V and 5 bases for J; bases not matched to a gene: 6. This CDR3 is CASSILGTVYGYTF. The CDR3, as DNA: TGTGCCAGTAGTATTCTCGGGACAGTATATGGCTACACCTTC.

The genes are TRBV6-1 and TRBJ2-2; no definite D call. The CDR3 spans 16 residues. V was cut by 0 bases and J by 2 bases, with 10 bases left in between. The germline V gene encodes CDR1 MNHNS and CDR2 SASEGT. CDR3 nucleotides: TGTGCCAGCAGTGAAGCAAGGCTAACTAACACCGGGGAGCTGTTTTTT. It is translated as CASSEARLTNTGELFF.

The rearrangement uses TRBV28 and TRBJ1-2, with TRBD1 identical over 8 bases. CDR3 length: 12 amino acids. After removal of 7 bases from V and 5 bases from J, the junction contained 3 bases not matched to a gene. The germline gives CDR1 MDHEN, CDR2 SYDVKM. CDR3 sequence: CASIRTGYGYTF. CDR3 bases: TGTGCCAGCATCCGGACAGGGTATGGCTACACCTTC.

The chain is built from TRBV19 and TRBJ1-2, with unresolved D. Germline V gives CDR1 LNHDA, CDR2 SQIVND (reference sequence). This CDR3 spans 12 amino acids. V was cut by 10 bases and J by 5 bases, with 14 bases left in between. The CDR3 here is CATLTGNYGYTF. In DNA form, the CDR3 reads TGTGCCACTCTGACCGGGAATTATGGCTACACCTTC.

DNA for the CDR3: TGTGCCACCAGTGACCCTGGACAGGGGAAGGGGTTCGAGCAGTACTTC. Protein product: CATSDPGQGKGFEQYF. The chain has TRBV24-1 and TRBJ2-7, with 9 nucleotides matching TRBD1. The germline V gene has CDR1 KGHDR and CDR2 SFDVKD. The V segment lost 4 bases and the J segment 6 bases; nucleotides outside the gene matches: 12. CDR3 size: 16 residues.

The chain employs TRBV7-4 and TRBJ1-4; tentative D call: TRBD1 (6 bases). This CDR3 has 19 amino acids. With 7 bases removed from V and 0 bases from J, the gap between germline ends came to 24 bases. The germline CDR1 and CDR2 sequences are SGHVT and SQSDAQ. The CDR3 DNA reads TGTGCCAGCATCCACAACCCACAGGGCCGAAGCGCAACTAATGAAAAACTGTTTTTT. The encoded protein is CASIHNPQGRSATNEKLFF.

The chain links TRBV7-2 to TRBJ1-5; perhaps TRBD1 as D (5 bases). Germline CDR1 is SGHTA and CDR2 is FQGNSA. V lost 5 bases to trimming and J lost 2 bases, with 13 bases between them. The CDR3 contains 15 residues. CDR3 in DNA: TGTGCCAGCAGCCAGGGAGTCCAGGGCAATCAGCCCCAGCATTTT. Translated, it gives CASSQGVQGNQPQHF.

The chain combines TRBV29-1 with TRBJ1-2, with D uncertain. The CDR3 is 11 amino acids. The germline gives CDR1 SQVTM, CDR2 ANQGSEA. Trimming took 3 bases from V and 2 from J, leaving 4 bases between them. CDR3 sequence: CSVEYNYGYTF. The CDR3 DNA reads as TGCAGCGTTGAGTACAACTATGGCTACACCTTC.

The chain uses TRBV10-3 and TRBJ1-6; D call uncertain. This CDR3 has 14 amino acids. Trimming removed 6 bases from V and 5 bases from J, with 11 bases in between. Germline CDR1 is ENHRY and CDR2 is SYGVKD. The CDR3 spells CAIRLGPNNSPLHF. The CDR3 region has the DNA TGTGCCATCAGGTTAGGCCCTAATAATTCACCCCTCCACTTT.

The chain couples TRBV19 to TRBJ1-5; D not certain. Germline CDR1 and CDR2: LNHDA and SQIVND (reference sequence). Trimming left V 8 bases short and J 6 bases short, with 14 bases between. This CDR3 has 13 residues. CDR3: CASLVGAGQPQHF. The CDR3 nucleotides are TGTGCCAGTCTCGTGGGCGCGGGTCAGCCCCAGCATTTT.

V and J are TRBV20-1 and TRBJ2-1; the D is unclear. The CDR3 runs to 11 residues. Between the trimmed V and J ends, which lost 5 bases and 8 bases, there was a span of 10 bases. The germline V gene encodes CDR1 DFQATT and CDR2 SNEGSKA (reference sequence). This CDR3 reads CSASSRDEQFF. The CDR3 DNA sequence: TGCAGTGCTTCGAGCAGAGATGAGCAGTTCTTC.

The chain carries TRBV19 and TRBJ2-1; 7 nucleotides agree with TRBD2. V shed 3 bases and J 3 bases; nucleotides not matched to a gene: 5. The CDR3 runs 15 residues. The germline V gene encodes CDR1 LNHDA and CDR2 SQIVND (reference sequence). In nucleotides, the CDR3 is TGTGCCAGTAGTATTGGGACTAAGAACTACAATGAGCAGTTCTTC. Residues: CASSIGTKNYNEQFF.

The chain recombines TRBV4-1 with TRBJ1-1; D remains unclear. Trimming cost V 4 bases and J 0 bases, with 12 bases left between them. Germline CDR1 MGHRA, CDR2 YSYEKL. The CDR3 is made up of 15 amino acids. CDR3 protein: CASSRGETMNTEAFF. The CDR3 DNA sequence: TGCGCCAGCAGCCGGGGAGAAACCATGAACACTGAAGCTTTCTTT.

J is TRBJ2-2 and V is TRBV5-1; 11 nucleotides match TRBD1. Germline V CDR1 and CDR2: SGHRS, YFSETQ. The CDR3 is made up of 15 amino acids. Unmatched junction bases numbered 4, after V lost 4 bases and J lost 5 bases. CDR3 sequence: CASSIGTGGTGELFF. In DNA form, the CDR3 reads TGCGCCAGCAGCATTGGGACAGGGGGGACCGGGGAGCTGTTTTTT.

The V and J genes are TRBV29-1 and TRBJ2-7, with 10 bases lining up with TRBD1. V lost 4 bases and J lost 4; bases outside the gene matches: 10. Germline loops: CDR1 SQVTM, CDR2 ANQGSEA. The CDR3 loop spans 15 amino acids. The CDR3 protein is CSVVPRTGGGYEQYF. The CDR3 DNA reads as TGCAGCGTTGTACCCCGGACAGGGGGAGGGTACGAGCAGTACTTC.

The rearrangement links TRBV18 to TRBJ2-5, with 8 bases identical to TRBD2. The CDR3 is 16 amino acids. Germline assignment: CDR1 KGHSH and CDR2 LQKENI. V shed 3 bases and J 2 bases; nucleotides not matched to a gene: 8. The CDR3 DNA is TGTGCCAGCTCACCGCGGCTAGCGGGCAGACAAGAGACCCAGTACTTC. This sequence encodes CASSPRLAGRQETQYF.

This rearrangement joins TRBV5-5 to TRBJ1-2; TRBD1 might be the D (5 bases). Deletions cut 1 base from V and 5 bases from J, with 15 bases between. This CDR3 spans 15 amino acids. CDR1 is SGHKS, CDR2 YYEKEE, per germline (reference sequence). This CDR3 reads CASSLIAGSEYGYTF. CDR3 coding DNA: TGTGCCAGCAGCTTGATCGCAGGGTCAGAATATGGCTACACCTTC.

J is TRBJ1-2 and V is TRBV3-1 (or the pseudogene TRBV3-2); 7 bases line up with TRBD1. The junction had 2 bases not matched to a gene; V was cut back by 1 base and J by 6 bases. The CDR3 length is 13 residues. Germline values: CDR1 LGHDT, CDR2 YNNKEL (reference sequence). This CDR3 is CASSQVTGDGYTF. CDR3 nucleotide sequence: TGTGCCAGCAGCCAAGTCACAGGGGATGGCTACACCTTC.

This sequence joins TRBV27 and TRBJ1-5; no reliable D call. Germline V lookup: CDR1 MNHEY, CDR2 SMNVEV (reference sequence). V was shortened by 6 bases and J by 0 bases, with 9 bases between the two germline ends. This CDR3 spans 14 amino acids. CDR3 sequence reads: CASSLRNSNQPQHF. The CDR3 DNA sequence: TGTGCCAGCAGCCTGAGAAATAGCAATCAGCCCCAGCATTTT.

The chain couples TRBV5-1 to TRBJ2-1; 11 bases are shared with TRBD1. The length of the CDR3 is 15 residues. Germline V gene sequence: CDR1 SGHRS, CDR2 YFSETQ. The V gene end was trimmed by 2 bases and the J gene end by 8 bases; junction bases not matched to a gene: 6. CDR3 amino acids: CASSLNPGQGDEQFF. CDR3 nucleotides: TGCGCCAGCAGCTTAAATCCGGGACAGGGGGATGAGCAGTTCTTC.

The V gene is TRBV6-2 or TRBV6-3, the J gene TRBJ1-1, with no clear D. Germline V CDR1 and CDR2: MNHEY, SVGEGT. Deletions cut 1 base from V and 5 bases from J, with 5 bases between. CDR3 length: 12 residues. CDR3 protein: CASSYWRTEAFF. In nucleotides, the CDR3 is TGTGCCAGCAGTTACTGGCGGACTGAAGCTTTCTTT.

V is TRBV7-8 and J is TRBJ1-2, with D uncertain. The germline V gene has CDR1 SGHVS and CDR2 FQNEAQ. CDR3 length: 13 residues. V was pared by 1 base and J by 9 bases, with 12 bases between. CDR3 bases: TGTGCCAGCAGCTTAGACGGCAGGAGAAGCTACACCTTC. It is translated as CASSLDGRRSYTF.

The gene calls are TRBV19 and TRBJ2-3; 8 nucleotides align to TRBD2. The ends lost 4 bases at V and 4 bases at J; junction bases unmatched: 1. The CDR3 runs to 13 residues. Germline loops: CDR1 LNHDA, CDR2 SQIVND (reference sequence). In DNA form, the CDR3 reads TGTGCCAGTAGTACCGGGAGGGCAGATACGCAGTATTTT. Protein: CASSTGRADTQYF.

This chain links TRBV9 with TRBJ2-3; possibly TRBD2 for D (6 bases). This CDR3 contains 16 residues. Deletions cut 0 bases from V and 3 bases from J, with 14 bases between. CDR1 is SGDLS and CDR2 is YYNGEE in the germline V gene. CDR3 DNA: TGTGCCAGCAGCGTAGGTGCTAGCGAGTTTACAGATACGCAGTATTTT. It translates to CASSVGASEFTDTQYF.